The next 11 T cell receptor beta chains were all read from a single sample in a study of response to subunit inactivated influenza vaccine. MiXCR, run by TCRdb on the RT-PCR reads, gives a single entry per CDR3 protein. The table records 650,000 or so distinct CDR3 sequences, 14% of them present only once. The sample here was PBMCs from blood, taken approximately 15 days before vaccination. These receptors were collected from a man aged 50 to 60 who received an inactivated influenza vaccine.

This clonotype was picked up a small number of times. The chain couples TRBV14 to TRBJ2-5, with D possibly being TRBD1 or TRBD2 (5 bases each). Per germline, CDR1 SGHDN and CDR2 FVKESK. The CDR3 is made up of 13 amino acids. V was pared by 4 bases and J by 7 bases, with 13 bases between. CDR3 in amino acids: CASSLRDGRTQYF. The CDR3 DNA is TGTGCCAGCAGCCTAAGGGACGGACGGACCCAGTACTTC.

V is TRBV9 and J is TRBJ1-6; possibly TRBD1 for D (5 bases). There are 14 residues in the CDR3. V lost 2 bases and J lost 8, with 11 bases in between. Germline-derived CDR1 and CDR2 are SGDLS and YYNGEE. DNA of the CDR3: TGTGCCAGCAGCGTGGGACTCAGCGATTCACCCCTCCACTTT. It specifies CASSVGLSDSPLHF.

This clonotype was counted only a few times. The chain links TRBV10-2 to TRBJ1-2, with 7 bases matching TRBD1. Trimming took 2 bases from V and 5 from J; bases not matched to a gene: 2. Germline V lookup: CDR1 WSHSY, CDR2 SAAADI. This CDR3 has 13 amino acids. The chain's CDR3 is CASSEGQEYGYTF. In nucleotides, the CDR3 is TGCGCCAGCAGTGAGGGACAGGAATATGGCTACACCTTC.

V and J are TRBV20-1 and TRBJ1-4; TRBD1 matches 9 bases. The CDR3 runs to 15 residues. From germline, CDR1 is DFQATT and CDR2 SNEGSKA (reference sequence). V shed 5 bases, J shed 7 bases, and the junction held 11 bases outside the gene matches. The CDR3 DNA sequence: TGCAGTGCTTCGGGACAGGGTGTAATGTTTGAAAAACTGTTTTTT. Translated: CSASGQGVMFEKLFF.

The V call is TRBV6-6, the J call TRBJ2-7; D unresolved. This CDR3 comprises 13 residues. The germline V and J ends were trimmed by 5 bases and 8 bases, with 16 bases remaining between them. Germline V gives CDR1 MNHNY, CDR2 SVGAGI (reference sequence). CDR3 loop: CASSPDPAQKQYF. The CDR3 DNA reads TGTGCCAGCAGTCCGGACCCCGCTCAGAAGCAGTACTTC.

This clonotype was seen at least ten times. This CDR3 reads CASSQDSKNIQYF. For the CDR3, the DNA is TGTGCCAGCAGCCAGGACAGCAAAAACATTCAGTACTTC. V usage is TRBV12-3 or TRBV12-4 and J usage is TRBJ2-4; maybe TRBD1 (6 bases). CDR3 length equals 13 residues. Deletions cut 6 bases from V and 3 bases from J, with 9 bases between.

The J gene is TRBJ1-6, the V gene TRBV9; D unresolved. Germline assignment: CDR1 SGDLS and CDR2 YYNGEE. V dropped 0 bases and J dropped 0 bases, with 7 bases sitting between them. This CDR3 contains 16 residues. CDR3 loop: CASSVAPSSYNSPLHF. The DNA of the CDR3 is TGTGCCAGCAGCGTAGCTCCTAGCTCCTATAATTCACCCCTCCACTTT.

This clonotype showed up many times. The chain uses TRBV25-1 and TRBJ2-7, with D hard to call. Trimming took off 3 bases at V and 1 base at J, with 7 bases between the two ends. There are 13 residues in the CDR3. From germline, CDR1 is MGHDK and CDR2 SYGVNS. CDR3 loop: CASSDSPSYEQYF. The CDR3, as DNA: TGTGCCAGCAGTGACTCACCTTCCTACGAGCAGTACTTC.

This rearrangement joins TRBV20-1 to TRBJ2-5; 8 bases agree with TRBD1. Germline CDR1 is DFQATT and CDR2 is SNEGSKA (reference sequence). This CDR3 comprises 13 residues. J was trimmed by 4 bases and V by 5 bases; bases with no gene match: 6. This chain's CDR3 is CSALSGGGETQYF. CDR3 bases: TGCAGTGCTCTCTCAGGGGGCGGAGAGACCCAGTACTTC.

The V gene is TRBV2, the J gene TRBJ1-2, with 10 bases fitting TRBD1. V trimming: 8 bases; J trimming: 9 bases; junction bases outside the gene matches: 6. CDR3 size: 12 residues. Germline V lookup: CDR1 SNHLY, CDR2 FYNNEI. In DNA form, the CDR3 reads TGTGCCAGCCCGGACAGGGGGTTTCGCTACACCTTC. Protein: CASPDRGFRYTF.

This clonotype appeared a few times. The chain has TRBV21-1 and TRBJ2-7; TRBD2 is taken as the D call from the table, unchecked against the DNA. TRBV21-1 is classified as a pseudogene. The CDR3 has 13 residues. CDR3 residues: CASTTSGGYEQYF. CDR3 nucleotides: TGTGCCAGCACCACTAGCGGGGGGTACGAGCAGTACTTC.